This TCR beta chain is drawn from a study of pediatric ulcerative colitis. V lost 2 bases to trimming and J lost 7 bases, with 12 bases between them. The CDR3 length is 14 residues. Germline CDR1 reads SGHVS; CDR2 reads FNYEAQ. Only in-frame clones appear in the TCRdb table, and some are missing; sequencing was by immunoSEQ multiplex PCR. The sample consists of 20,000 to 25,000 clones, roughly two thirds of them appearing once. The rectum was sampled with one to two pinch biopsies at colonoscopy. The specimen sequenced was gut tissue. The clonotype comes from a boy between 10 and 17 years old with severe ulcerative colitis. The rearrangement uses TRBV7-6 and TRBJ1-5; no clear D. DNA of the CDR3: TGTGCCAGCAGCTTATCACCCGGAGAACAGCCCCAGCATTTT. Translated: CASSLSPGEQPQHF.